The 8 T cell receptor beta chains below all came from one sample that was sequenced in a study of lymphopenia after photon versus proton radiotherapy. TCRdb's table, derived via immunoSEQ multiplex PCR, lists solely in-frame clones and lacks some. Of a few thousand clones in the sample, more than 60% are singletons; the top ten hold about 50%. The sequenced sample was peripheral blood, obtained from a patient treated with proton-based radiotherapy. The source of these receptors is a man aged 80 or over with esophageal cancer.

CDR3 in amino acids: CASSLSRIMNTEAFF. DNA for the CDR3: TGTGCCAGCAGCTTAAGCAGGATTATGAACACTGAAGCTTTCTTT. This chain joins TRBV7-9 and TRBJ1-1; D not resolved. Per the germline V gene, CDR1 is SEHNR and CDR2 is FQNEAQ (reference sequence). V was cut by 2 bases and J by 0 bases, with 10 bases left in between. CDR3 length: 15 residues.

The rearrangement links TRBV5-1 to TRBJ2-7; TRBD2 agrees at 13 bases. Trimming at V came to 3 bases and at J to 1 base, leaving 1 base not matched to a gene. This CDR3 has 15 amino acids. From germline, CDR1 is SGHRS and CDR2 YFSETQ. The CDR3 region has the DNA TGCGCCAGCAGCTGGGGACTAGCGGGATCCTACGAGCAGTACTTC. It encodes CASSWGLAGSYEQYF. The full variable domain, with the rest looked up from reference TRBV5-1 and TRBJ2-7, is KAGVTQTPRYLIKTRGQQVTLSCSPISGHRSVSWYQQTPGQGLQFLFEYFSETQRNKGNFPGRFSGRQFSNSRSEMNVSTLELGDSALYLCASSWGLAGSYEQYFGPGTRLTVT.

J is TRBJ2-1 and V is TRBV5-3; 7 nucleotides line up with TRBD2. TRBV5-3 is sorted into the ORF group, with uncertain function. This CDR3 has 18 amino acids. V gave up 3 bases and J gave up 1 base; unmatched junction bases: 13. The CDR3 DNA is TGTGCCAGAAGCTATCCTGTAATGCGGGAGAGTTCCTACAATGAGCAGTTCTTC. Translation gives CARSYPVMRESSYNEQFF.

The CDR3 protein is CASSLVPGAAGEETQYF. DNA for the CDR3: TGTGCCAGCAGCTTAGTCCCAGGAGCAGCGGGGGAAGAGACCCAGTACTTC. This chain uses TRBV11-2 with TRBJ2-5; 8 bases are a match to TRBD2. The germline V gene encodes CDR1 SGHAT and CDR2 FQNNGV. This CDR3 has 17 residues. V shed 1 base, J shed 3 bases, and the junction held 10 bases outside the gene matches. Full variable domain (missing parts from reference TRBV11-2 and TRBJ2-5): EAGVAQSPRYKIIEKRQSVAFWCNPISGHATLYWYQQILGQGPKLLIQFQNNGVVDDSQLPKDRFSAERLKGVDSTLKIQPAKLEDSAVYLCASSLVPGAAGEETQYFGPGTRLLVL.

The chain employs TRBV18 and TRBJ1-5; tentative D call: TRBD1 (6 bases). The CDR3 loop spans 14 amino acids. Trimming left V 4 bases short and J 0 bases short, with 7 bases between. The germline gives CDR1 KGHSH, CDR2 LQKENI. The CDR3 sequence: CASSQQGSNQPQHF. In DNA form, the CDR3 reads TGTGCCAGCTCACAACAGGGTAGCAATCAGCCCCAGCATTTT.

This chain links TRBV6-5 with TRBJ2-3; tentatively, D is TRBD1 (6 bases). Per the germline V gene, CDR1 is MNHEY and CDR2 is SVGAGI. The CDR3 contains 14 residues. V was pared by 4 bases and J by 2 bases, with 10 bases between. The CDR3 is CASSSTGFTDTQYF. In DNA form, the CDR3 reads TGTGCCAGCAGTTCCACAGGGTTCACAGATACGCAGTATTTT.

The chain has TRBV6-1 and TRBJ2-7; the D is unclear. CDR1 is MNHNS, CDR2 SASEGT, per germline. V was shortened by 3 bases and J by 4 bases, with 19 bases between the two germline ends. The CDR3 has 16 amino acids. The CDR3 loop is CASSDWQQNWPYEQYF. The CDR3, as DNA: TGTGCCAGCAGTGATTGGCAACAAAATTGGCCTTACGAGCAGTACTTC.

The chain combines TRBV2 with TRBJ1-6; no reliable D call. This CDR3 spans 13 amino acids. The V gene's germline CDR1 is SNHLY and CDR2 FYNNEI. Trimming stripped 6 bases from V and 6 bases from J, with 9 bases between. DNA for the CDR3: TGTGCCAGCAGCCGACCCCTTAATTCACCCCTCCACTTT. It encodes CASSRPLNSPLHF.